A single sample gave rise to the 4 T cell receptor beta chains below, sequenced in a study of T cell responses to AZD1222 COVID-19 vaccine. Method: immunoSEQ multiplex PCR; TCRdb's copy keeps in-frame clones and lacks some. The sample shows some 45,000 clones, 90% of them seen only once. The specimen was peripheral blood, collected 28 days after the second AZD1222 dose. The source is an adult who received the AZD1222 COVID-19 vaccine.

The V call is TRBV2, the J call TRBJ1-2; TRBD1 is a possible D gene (5 bases). Germline CDR1 is SNHLY and CDR2 is FYNNEI. The CDR3 extends over 15 amino acids. Deletions cut 4 bases from V and 4 bases from J, with 16 bases between. The CDR3 loop reads CASSGLGQPLYGYTF. The CDR3 nucleotides read TGTGCCAGCAGTGGCTTGGGGCAGCCTCTCTATGGCTACACCTTC.

This chain uses TRBV7-2 with TRBJ1-6; the D gene is possibly TRBD1 (5 bases). There are 16 residues in the CDR3. Germline V gives CDR1 SGHTA, CDR2 FQGNSA. Between the trimmed V and J ends, which lost 6 bases and 7 bases, there was a span of 19 bases. This chain's CDR3 is CASSLTTGTGNSPLHF. The CDR3 DNA reads TGTGCCAGCAGTTTAACCACCGGGACGGGAAATTCACCCCTCCACTTT.

This chain joins TRBV27 and TRBJ1-2; no definite D call. This CDR3 comprises 14 residues. CDR1 is MNHEY and CDR2 is SMNVEV in the germline V gene (reference sequence). Deletions cut 4 bases from V and 8 bases from J, with 17 bases between. CDR3 coding DNA: TGTGCCAGCAGTTCCGCGCGTGGAGGGCGCGGCTACACCTTC. This sequence encodes CASSSARGGRGYTF.

The chain uses TRBV7-9 and TRBJ1-2; D is ambiguous. The CDR3 has 14 amino acids. CDR1 and CDR2 (germline): SEHNR, FQNEAQ (reference sequence). V was pared by 5 bases and J by 6 bases, with 16 bases between. The CDR3 sequence: CASSPVVAADGYTF. The CDR3 DNA is TGTGCCAGCAGCCCCGTAGTGGCAGCGGATGGCTACACCTTC.